This TCR beta chain was obtained from a study of T cells after yellow fever vaccination. Findings and caveats of the study: Researchers noted that a small share of clonotypes showed up in both CD4 and CD8 compartments. Weaker overall was a secondary response that nonetheless peaked faster, on day 5 versus 15. Post-booster repertoires contained most primary-vaccination clones again (almost 97% CD4, 85% to 90% CD8).

It was through 5'RACE template switching that TCR cDNA was made, with a universal primer site and UMIs added. MiXCR, run by TCRdb on the 5' RACE reads, gives a single entry per CDR3 protein. The sample shows 620,000 or so distinct CDR3 sequences, approximately 13% of them seen only once. Germline CDR1 reads LGHDT; CDR2 reads YNNKEL (reference sequence). The CDR3 covers 16 residues. The V end lost 6 bases, the J end lost 0 bases, and 15 bases lay between the germline ends. This clonotype was observed a few times. Its specificity is not known. The rearrangement joins TRBV3-1 to TRBJ2-4; D could derive from TRBD1 or TRBD2 (5 bases each). Material: PBMCs, obtained on the day of the yellow fever booster vaccination. The receptor was isolated from a man aged 30 to 39 who received the YFV17D yellow fever vaccine. The CDR3 loop reads CASRAEGSLAKNIQYF. The CDR3 DNA reads TGTGCCAGCAGGGCCGAGGGGAGTCTAGCCAAAAACATTCAGTACTTC.